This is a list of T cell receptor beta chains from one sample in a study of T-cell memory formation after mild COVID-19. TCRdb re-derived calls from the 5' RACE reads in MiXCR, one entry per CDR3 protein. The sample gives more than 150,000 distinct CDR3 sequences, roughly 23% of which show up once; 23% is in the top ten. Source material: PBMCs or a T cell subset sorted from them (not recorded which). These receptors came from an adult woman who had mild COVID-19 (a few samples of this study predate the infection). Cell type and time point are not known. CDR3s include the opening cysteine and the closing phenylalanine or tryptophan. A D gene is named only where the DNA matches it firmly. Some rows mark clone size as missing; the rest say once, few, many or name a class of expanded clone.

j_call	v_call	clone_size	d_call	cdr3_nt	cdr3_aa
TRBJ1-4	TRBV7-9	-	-	TGTGCCAGCAGCTCGCACAGAAGGGAAGTAGAAAAACTGTTTTTT	CASSSHRREVEKLFF
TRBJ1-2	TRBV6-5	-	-	TGTGCCAGCAGTTACTCGCCACTTCCTTATGGCTACACCTTC	CASSYSPLPYGYTF
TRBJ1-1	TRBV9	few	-	TGTGCCAGCAGTTTCGGACACAACACTGAAGCTTTCTTT	CASSFGHNTEAFF
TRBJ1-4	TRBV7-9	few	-	TGTGCCAGCAGCCCTCTCCGGCGGGATGAAAAACTGTTTTTT	CASSPLRRDEKLFF
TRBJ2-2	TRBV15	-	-	TGTGCCACCAGCGGAAGATGGGCCGGGGAGCTGTTTTTT	CATSGRWAGELFF
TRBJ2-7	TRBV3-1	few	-	TGTGCCAGCAGCCATAAGGGACATGGACTCTACGAGCAGTACTTC	CASSHKGHGLYEQYF
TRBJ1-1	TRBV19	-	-	TGTGCCAGTAGTATGGCAGTCAACATGAACACTGAAGCTTTCTTT	CASSMAVNMNTEAFF
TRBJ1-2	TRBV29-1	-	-	TGCAGCGCCAGCAACAGATTAATGGGTGGCTACACCTTC	CSASNRLMGGYTF
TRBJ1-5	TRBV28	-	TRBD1	TGTGCCAGCAGTCCCGACAGGGGAGGATTTCAGCCCCAGCATTTT	CASSPDRGGFQPQHF
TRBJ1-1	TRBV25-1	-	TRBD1	TGTGCCAGCAAGGGGGCCGAAGCTTTCTTT	CASKGAEAFF
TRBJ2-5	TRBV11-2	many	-	TGTGCCAGCAGCTTTTTCACGGGGTCAGAGACCCAGTACTTC	CASSFFTGSETQYF
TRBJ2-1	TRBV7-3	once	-	TGCGACGGCGAGGAGCAGTTCTTC	CDGEEQFF
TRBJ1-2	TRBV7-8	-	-	TGTGCCAGCAGCTTAGAAAGGGACCGCTACACCTTC	CASSLERDRYTF
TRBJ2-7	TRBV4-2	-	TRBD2	TGTGCCAGCAGCGGAGCGGGAGGGCCGAATCGGTACTTC	CASSGAGGPNRYF
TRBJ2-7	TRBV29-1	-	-	TGCAGCGTTGCCCTCGATCATTCCTACGAGCAGTACTTC	CSVALDHSYEQYF
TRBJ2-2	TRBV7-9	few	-	TGTGCCAGCAGCTTAGCACTAGTGGGCACCGGGGAGCTGTTTTTT	CASSLALVGTGELFF
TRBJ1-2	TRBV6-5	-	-	TGTGCCAGCAGTTCGTCAGGGGTGGACTACACCTTC	CASSSSGVDYTF
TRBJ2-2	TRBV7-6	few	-	TGTGCCAGCAGTCCTGGGCTCGCGGGGGGGGAGCTGTTTTTT	CASSPGLAGGELFF
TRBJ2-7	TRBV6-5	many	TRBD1	TGTGCCAGCAGTGGGGGACAGGGGCTATACGAGCAGTACTTC	CASSGGQGLYEQYF
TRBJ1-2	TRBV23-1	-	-	TGCGCCAGTACGGTGGGCTACACCTTC	CASTVGYTF
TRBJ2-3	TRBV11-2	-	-	TGTGCCAGCAGCTTGGGGACTCTGGCCACAGATACGCAGTATTTT	CASSLGTLATDTQYF
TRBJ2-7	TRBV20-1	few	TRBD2	TGCAGTGCTAGAGCCCTAGCGGGCCCTCCGCACGAGCAGTACTTC	CSARALAGPPHEQYF
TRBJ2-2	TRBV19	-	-	TGTGCCAGTAGTACCCATTTAACCGGGGAGCTGTTTTTT	CASSTHLTGELFF
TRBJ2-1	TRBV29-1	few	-	TGCAGCGTTGGGGAATACAATGAGCAGTTCTTC	CSVGEYNEQFF
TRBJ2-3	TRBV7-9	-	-	TGTGCCAGCAGCTTAGGACAGGAACGAACAGATACGCAGTATTTT	CASSLGQERTDTQYF
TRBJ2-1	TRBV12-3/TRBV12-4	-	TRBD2	TGTGCCAGCAGTTTAGTAGCGGGAGAGGGGATTGAGCAGTTCTTC	CASSLVAGEGIEQFF
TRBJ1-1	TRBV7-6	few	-	TGTGCCAGCAGCTTAGATGAACAGGGTAAAGCTTTCTTT	CASSLDEQGKAFF
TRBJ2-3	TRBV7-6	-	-	TGTGCCAGCAGCCACCCCCGTGCTACTAGCACAGATACGCAGTATTTC	CASSHPRATSTDTQYF
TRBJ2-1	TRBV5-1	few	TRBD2	TGCGCCAGCAGGTCTCTAGCGGGAGAGGGGGATGAGCAGTTCTTC	CASRSLAGEGDEQFF